This note documents a single TCR beta chain sequence. V was cut by 1 base and J by 5 bases, with 12 bases left in between. This CDR3 region has 15 residues. Germline CDR1 reads SGHDN; CDR2 reads FVKESK. This specimen belongs to a study of CD8+ T cells in alopecia areata. RNA extraction and reverse transcription yielded cDNA as sequencing template. TCRdb's copy holds only in-frame clones and misses some; the assay was immunoSEQ multiplex PCR. The repertoire holds 110,000 or so clones, with roughly two thirds as singletons. The TCR sequence derives from a human donor in good health. The sequenced sample consisted of CD4+ T cells sorted from blood. V gene TRBV14 combines with J gene TRBJ2-1, with a tentative D call TRBD1 (5 bases). The CDR3 sequence is CASSQVHLTDNEQFF. CDR3 DNA sequence: TGTGCCAGCAGCCAAGTGCACCTGACAGACAATGAGCAGTTCTTC.